The clone carrying this TCR beta chain was seen a handful of times. Here immunoSEQ multiplex PCR was the method, and the copy in TCRdb shows in-frame clones only, minus some. The table has tens of thousands of clones, 90% to 95% seen once. The sample belongs to a study of technical replicates of blood from a handful of donors. The TCR comes from a human donor in good health. The sample taken for sequencing was T cells isolated from PBMCs.

DNA for the CDR3: TGTGCCAGCGTACTGAGGGGACAGAAGAACACTGAAGCTTTCTTT. Protein sequence: CASVLRGQKNTEAFF. The genes are TRBV5-6 and TRBJ1-1; 7 positions agree with TRBD1. Germline CDR1 and CDR2: SGHDT and YYEEEE. The CDR3 length is 15 residues. V lost 7 bases to trimming and J lost 1 base; unmatched junction nucleotides: 10. The whole variable domain, filled in from reference TRBV5-6 and TRBJ1-1, reads DAGVTQSPTHLIKTRGQQVTLRCSPKSGHDTVSWYQQALGQGPQFIFQYYEEEERQRGNFPDRFSGHQFPNYSSELNVNALLLGDSALYLCASVLRGQKNTEAFFGQGTRLTVV.